One T cell receptor (beta chain) is described in this entry. The sample belongs to a study of identical twins. The V and J ends lost 2 bases and 0 bases, in that order; junction bases with no gene match: 7. This CDR3 has 16 residues. All donors were healthy Caucasians. MiXCR, applied by TCRdb to the 5' RACE reads, yields one record per CDR3 protein. The sample yields 250,000 to 300,000 distinct CDR3 sequences, just under 9.5% seen once. These data are also associated with another study on yellow fever vaccine responses in identical twins.

The source is a woman aged 18-30 years in good health. The chain has TRBV12-3 or TRBV12-4 and TRBJ2-7; 7 positions match TRBD1. Sequencing input: CD8+ T cells sorted from blood. DNA of the CDR3: TGTGCCAGCAGTTTAAGTACAGGGGCAAGCTCCTACGAGCAGTACTTC. Translation gives CASSLSTGASSYEQYF.